This T cell receptor (beta chain) is drawn from a study of read filtering for tumor transcriptome and immune sequencing. For the study at large: RNA-seq yielded only roughly 80 to 1,300 TCR reads, IR-seq about 3.5 to 10.27 million. Study-wide results and limits: Dropping single-read clonotypes raised IR-seq and RNA-seq shared-clonotype correlation.

This clonotype has a count of ten or more. Its target is unknown. Molecular barcoded adaptors covering alpha/delta and beta/gamma chains were used on about 390 ng RNA. TCRdb reprocessed the reads with MiXCR, giving one entry per CDR3 protein. The table records about 58,000 distinct CDR3 sequences, 9% to 15% of them present only once. Input material: a population of CD138-negative cells sorted from bone marrow. The source of this sequence is a donor at least 40 years old with multiple myeloma.

Here the CDR3 reads CASSQGWRGDPSGANVLTF. In DNA form, the CDR3 reads TGCGCCAGCAGCCAAGGATGGCGGGGGGACCCCTCTGGGGCCAACGTCCTGACTTTC. The chain is built from TRBV4-1 and TRBJ2-6, with 8 bases aligning to TRBD2. The CDR3 totals 19 residues. The V segment lost 1 base and the J segment 0 bases; nucleotides outside the gene matches: 8. Germline assignment: CDR1 MGHRA and CDR2 YSYEKL.